The clone carrying this TCR beta chain was seen only a few times. What it binds is unknown. These data belong to a study of CD8 T cells in ankylosing spondylitis. TCRdb re-called the 5' RACE reads through MiXCR, storing one row per CDR3 protein. The top ten hold over 12% of the sample, which has some 200,000 distinct CDR3 sequences, approximately 7.3% seen once. Study-wide results and caveats: Certain motif variants had earlier been reported in reactive arthritis synovial fluid and blood. Disease-linked clones, CD8+, were relatively rare in peripheral blood. Seemingly characteristic of ankylosing spondylitis blood was a TCR beta motif consisting of about 8 highly homologous variants.

The V end lost 4 bases, the J end lost 2 bases, and 17 bases lay between the germline ends. The CDR3 consists of 17 residues. Germline values: CDR1 MNHEY, CDR2 SVGEGT. The clonotype was recovered from a male donor with ankylosing spondylitis. The sequenced sample was blood, either unsorted or a sorted T cell fraction (not recorded which). The chain joins TRBV6-2 or TRBV6-3 to TRBJ2-2, with D maybe TRBD2 (5 bases). The CDR3 DNA follows: TGTGCCAGCAGTTGGCCCCCAGAGGGCGAAAACACCGGGGAGCTGTTTTTT. This gives the protein CASSWPPEGENTGELFF.